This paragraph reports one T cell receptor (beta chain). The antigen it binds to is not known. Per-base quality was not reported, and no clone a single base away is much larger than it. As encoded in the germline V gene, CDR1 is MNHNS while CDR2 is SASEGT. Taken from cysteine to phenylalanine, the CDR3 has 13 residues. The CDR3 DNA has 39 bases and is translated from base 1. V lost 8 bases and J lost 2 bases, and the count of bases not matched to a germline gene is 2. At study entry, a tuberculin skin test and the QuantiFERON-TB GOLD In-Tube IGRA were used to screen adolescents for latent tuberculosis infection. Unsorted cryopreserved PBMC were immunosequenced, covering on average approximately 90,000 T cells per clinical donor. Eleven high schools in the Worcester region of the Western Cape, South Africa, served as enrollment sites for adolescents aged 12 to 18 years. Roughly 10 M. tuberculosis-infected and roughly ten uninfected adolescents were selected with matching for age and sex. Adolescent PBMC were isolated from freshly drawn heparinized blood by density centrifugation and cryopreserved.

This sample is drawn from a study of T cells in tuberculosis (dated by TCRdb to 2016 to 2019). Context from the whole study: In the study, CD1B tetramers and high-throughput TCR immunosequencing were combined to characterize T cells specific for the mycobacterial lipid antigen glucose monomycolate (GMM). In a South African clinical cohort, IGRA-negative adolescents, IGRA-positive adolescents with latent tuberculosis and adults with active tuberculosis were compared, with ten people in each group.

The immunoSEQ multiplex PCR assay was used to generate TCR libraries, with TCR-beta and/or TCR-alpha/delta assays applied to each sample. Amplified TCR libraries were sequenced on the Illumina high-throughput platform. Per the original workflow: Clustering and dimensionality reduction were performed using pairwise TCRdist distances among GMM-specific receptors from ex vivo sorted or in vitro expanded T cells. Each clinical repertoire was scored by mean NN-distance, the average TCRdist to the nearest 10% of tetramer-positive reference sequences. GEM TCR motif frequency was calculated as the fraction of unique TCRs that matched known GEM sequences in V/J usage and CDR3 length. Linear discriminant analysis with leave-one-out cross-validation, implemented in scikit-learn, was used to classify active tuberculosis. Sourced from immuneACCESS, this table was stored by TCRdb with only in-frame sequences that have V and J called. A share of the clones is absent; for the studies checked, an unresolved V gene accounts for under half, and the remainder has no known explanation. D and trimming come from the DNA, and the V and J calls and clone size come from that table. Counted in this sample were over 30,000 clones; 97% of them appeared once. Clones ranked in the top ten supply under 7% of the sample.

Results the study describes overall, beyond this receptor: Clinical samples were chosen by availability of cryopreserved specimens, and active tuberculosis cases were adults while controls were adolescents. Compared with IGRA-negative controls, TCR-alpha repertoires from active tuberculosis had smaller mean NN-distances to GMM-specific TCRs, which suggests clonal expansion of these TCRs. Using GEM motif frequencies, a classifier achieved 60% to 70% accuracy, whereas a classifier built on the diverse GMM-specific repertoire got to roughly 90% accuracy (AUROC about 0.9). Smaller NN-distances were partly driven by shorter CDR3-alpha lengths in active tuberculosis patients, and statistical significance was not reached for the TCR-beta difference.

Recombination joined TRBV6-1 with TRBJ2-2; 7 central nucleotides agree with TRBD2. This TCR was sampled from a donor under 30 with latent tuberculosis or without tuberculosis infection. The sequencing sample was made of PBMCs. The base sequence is TGTGCCAGCGGGGGGGACAACACCGGGGAGCTGTTTTTT. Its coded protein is CASGGDNTGELFF.